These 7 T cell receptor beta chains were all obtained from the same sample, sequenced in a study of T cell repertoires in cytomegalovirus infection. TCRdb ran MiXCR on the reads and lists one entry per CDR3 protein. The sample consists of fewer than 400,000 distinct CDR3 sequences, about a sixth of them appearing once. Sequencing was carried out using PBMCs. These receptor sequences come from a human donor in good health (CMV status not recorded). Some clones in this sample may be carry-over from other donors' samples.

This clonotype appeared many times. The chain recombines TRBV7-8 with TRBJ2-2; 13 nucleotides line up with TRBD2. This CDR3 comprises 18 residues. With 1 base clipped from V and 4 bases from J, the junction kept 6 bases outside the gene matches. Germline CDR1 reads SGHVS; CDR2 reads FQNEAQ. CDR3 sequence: CASSLGLAGGLGTGELFF. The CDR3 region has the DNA TGTGCCAGCAGCTTAGGACTAGCGGGGGGCCTGGGCACCGGGGAGCTGTTTTTT.

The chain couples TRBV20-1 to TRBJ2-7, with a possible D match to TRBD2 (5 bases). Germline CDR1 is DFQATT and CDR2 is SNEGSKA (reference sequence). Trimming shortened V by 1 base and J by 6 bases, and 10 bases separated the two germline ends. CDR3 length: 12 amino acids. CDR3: CSARAERAEQYF. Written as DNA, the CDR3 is TGCAGTGCTAGAGCAGAGAGGGCCGAGCAGTACTTC.

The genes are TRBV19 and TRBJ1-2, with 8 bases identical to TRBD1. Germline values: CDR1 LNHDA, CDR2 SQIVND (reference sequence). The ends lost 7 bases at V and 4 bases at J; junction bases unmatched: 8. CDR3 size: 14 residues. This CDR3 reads CASNQLTGGYGYTF. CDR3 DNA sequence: TGTGCCAGTAACCAACTAACAGGGGGCTATGGCTACACCTTC.

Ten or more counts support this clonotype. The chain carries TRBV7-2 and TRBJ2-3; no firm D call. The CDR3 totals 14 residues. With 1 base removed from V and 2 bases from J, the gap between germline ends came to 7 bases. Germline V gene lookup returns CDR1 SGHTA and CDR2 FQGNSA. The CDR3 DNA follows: TGTGCCAGCAGCTTAGTTTACAACACAGATACGCAGTATTTT. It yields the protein CASSLVYNTDTQYF.

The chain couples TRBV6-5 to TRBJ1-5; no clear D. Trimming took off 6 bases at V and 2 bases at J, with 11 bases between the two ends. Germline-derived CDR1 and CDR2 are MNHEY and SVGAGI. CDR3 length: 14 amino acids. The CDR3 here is CASSETIGNQPQHF. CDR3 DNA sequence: TGTGCCAGCAGCGAGACAATCGGCAATCAGCCCCAGCATTTT.

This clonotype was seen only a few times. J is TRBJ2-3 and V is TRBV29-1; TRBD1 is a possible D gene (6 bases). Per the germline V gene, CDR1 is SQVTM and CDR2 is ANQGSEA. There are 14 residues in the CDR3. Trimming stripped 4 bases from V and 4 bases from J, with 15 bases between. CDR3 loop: CSVARRGPSDTQYF. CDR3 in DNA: TGCAGCGTTGCGCGCAGGGGTCCTTCAGATACGCAGTATTTT.

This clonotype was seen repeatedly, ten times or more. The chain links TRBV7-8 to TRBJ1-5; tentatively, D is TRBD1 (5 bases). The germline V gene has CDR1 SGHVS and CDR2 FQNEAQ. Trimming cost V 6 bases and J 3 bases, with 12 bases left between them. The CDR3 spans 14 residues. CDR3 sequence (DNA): TGTGCCAGCAGTTCAAGGGGAACCAATCAGCCCCAGCATTTT. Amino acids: CASSSRGTNQPQHF.